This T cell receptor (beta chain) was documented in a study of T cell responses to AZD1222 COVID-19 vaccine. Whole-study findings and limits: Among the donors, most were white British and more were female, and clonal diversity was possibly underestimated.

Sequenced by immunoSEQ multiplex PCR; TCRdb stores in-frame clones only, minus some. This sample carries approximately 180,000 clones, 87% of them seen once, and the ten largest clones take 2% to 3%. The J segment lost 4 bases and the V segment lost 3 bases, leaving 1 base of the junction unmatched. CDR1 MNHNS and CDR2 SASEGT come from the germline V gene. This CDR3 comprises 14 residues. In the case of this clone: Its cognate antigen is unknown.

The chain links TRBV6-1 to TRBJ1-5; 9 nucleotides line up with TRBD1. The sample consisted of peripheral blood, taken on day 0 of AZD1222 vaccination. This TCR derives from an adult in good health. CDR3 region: CASSETGGNQPQHF. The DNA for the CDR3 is TGTGCCAGCAGTGAGACAGGGGGGAATCAGCCCCAGCATTTT.